This is a list of T cell receptor beta chains from one sample in a study of identical twins. In TCRdb, the 5' RACE reads were re-called with MiXCR into one record per CDR3 protein. The table lists about 690,000 distinct CDR3 sequences, 6% to 6.5% of them singletons, with 1.5% to 2% in the top ten. The sample consisted of naive T cells sorted from blood. The receptors were gathered from a young man in good health. CDR3s include the opening cysteine and the closing phenylalanine or tryptophan. Each record gives: D gene, J gene, V gene, clone size, CDR3 protein, CDR3 DNA. D genes are given only for firm matches. The listing skips clone size in some rows; elsewhere it reads once, few, many or a size class.

>.|TRBJ2-7|TRBV27|.
CASSRGMLSYEQYF
TGTGCCAGCTCGAGAGGGATGCTCTCCTACGAGCAGTACTTC
>.|TRBJ2-1|TRBV30|.
CAWEEYSEQFF
TGTGCCTGGGAGGAGTATAGTGAGCAGTTCTTC
>.|TRBJ2-2|TRBV7-9|.
CASGQGYRTGELFF
TGTGCCAGCGGGCAGGGGTATCGCACCGGGGAGCTGTTTTTT
>TRBD1|TRBJ1-2|TRBV6-1|.
CASRSGTGNDGYTF
TGTGCCAGCAGATCCGGGACAGGGAACGATGGCTACACCTTC
>.|TRBJ2-1|TRBV12-3/TRBV12-4|many
CASSFKGTQPPYNEQFF
TGTGCCAGCAGTTTTAAGGGTACCCAACCACCATACAATGAGCAGTTCTTC
>TRBD2|TRBJ2-3|TRBV7-2|many
CASSPLAGGPNTQYF
TGTGCCAGCAGCCCCCTAGCGGGAGGGCCAAATACGCAGTATTTT
>.|TRBJ2-1|TRBV3-1|many
CASSQGRENEQFF
TGTGCCAGCAGCCAAGGCAGGGAGAATGAGCAGTTCTTC
>TRBD1|TRBJ1-5|TRBV5-1|.
CASIGQGPRYSNQPQHF
TGCGCCAGCATCGGACAGGGTCCCCGCTATAGCAATCAGCCCCAGCATTTT
>TRBD2|TRBJ2-5|TRBV9|.
CASSAWTSGRLETQYF
TGTGCCAGCAGCGCCTGGACTAGCGGGAGGCTGGAGACCCAGTACTTC
>TRBD2|TRBJ2-1|TRBV28|many
CASSATSGRSHNEQFF
TGTGCCAGCAGTGCGACTAGCGGGAGGTCTCACAATGAGCAGTTCTTC
>TRBD2|TRBJ2-5|TRBV29-1|few
CSVAGGLAGPSGTQYF
TGCAGCGTTGCGGGAGGATTAGCGGGACCTTCGGGGACCCAGTACTTC
>.|TRBJ1-3|TRBV5-1|few
CASSERSLRDSGNTIYF
TGCGCCAGCAGCGAACGTTCTTTACGGGACTCGGGAAACACCATATATTTT
>.|TRBJ2-1|TRBV20-1|many
CSASSKYNEQFF
TGCAGTGCTAGTAGCAAATACAATGAGCAGTTCTTC
>.|TRBJ2-7|TRBV29-1|many
CSVGGTREQYF
TGCAGCGTAGGAGGGACCCGCGAGCAGTACTTC
>.|TRBJ2-1|TRBV12-3/TRBV12-4|many
CASSLGLSSYNEQFF
TGTGCCAGCAGTTTAGGGTTGAGCTCCTACAATGAGCAGTTCTTC
>TRBD2|TRBJ2-1|TRBV7-9|.
CASTTRAGGYNEQFF
TGTGCCAGCACTACGAGGGCGGGAGGCTACAATGAGCAGTTCTTC
>TRBD1|TRBJ2-1|TRBV12-3/TRBV12-4|many
CASSETGYYNEQFF
TGTGCCAGCAGCGAGACAGGGTACTACAATGAGCAGTTCTTC
>TRBD1|TRBJ2-5|TRBV24-1|.
CATSDFDRGGQETQYF
TGTGCCACCAGTGATTTTGACAGGGGCGGGCAAGAGACCCAGTACTTC
>TRBD2|TRBJ2-2|TRBV10-3|many
CAISLLAGGPNPGELFF
TGTGCCATCAGTCTACTAGCGGGAGGACCGAACCCCGGGGAGCTGTTTTTT
>TRBD1|TRBJ2-1|TRBV12-3/TRBV12-4|many
CASSRGQGAYNEQFF
TGTGCCAGCAGCCGCGGACAGGGAGCCTACAATGAGCAGTTCTTC
>.|TRBJ2-5|TRBV5-1|.
CASSFTGANQETQYF
TGCGCCAGCAGCTTTACCGGGGCCAACCAAGAGACCCAGTACTTC
>.|TRBJ2-2|TRBV12-3/TRBV12-4|many
CASSSRVRYTGELFF
TGTGCCAGCAGTTCAAGGGTTAGGTACACCGGGGAGCTGTTTTTT
>TRBD2|TRBJ2-1|TRBV12-5|.
CASGLDTSGSYNEQFF
TGTGCTAGTGGTTTGGACACTAGCGGTAGCTACAATGAGCAGTTCTTC
>.|TRBJ1-1|TRBV20-1|many
CSARARVGEVNTEAFF
TGCAGTGCTAGAGCTAGGGTGGGGGAGGTGAACACTGAAGCTTTCTTT
>.|TRBJ1-1|TRBV9|many
CASSVEGTNTEAFF
TGTGCCAGCAGCGTAGAAGGTACGAACACTGAAGCTTTCTTT
>.|TRBJ1-1|TRBV20-1|many
CSAPIQAGNTEAFF
TGCAGTGCCCCAATACAGGCGGGGAACACTGAAGCTTTCTTT
>.|TRBJ1-1|TRBV5-1|many
CASSPVGATNTEAFF
TGCGCCAGCAGCCCAGTTGGGGCGACGAACACTGAAGCTTTCTTT
>.|TRBJ2-5|TRBV20-1|.
CSARVFQETQYF
TGCAGTGCTAGAGTCTTCCAAGAGACCCAGTACTTC
>.|TRBJ1-2|TRBV29-1|many
CSTRASGYTF
TGCAGCACCCGGGCATCTGGCTACACCTTC
>.|TRBJ1-1|TRBV6-5|.
CASGHGPTEAFF
TGTGCCAGCGGCCACGGCCCCACTGAAGCTTTCTTT
>.|TRBJ1-1|TRBV6-5|.
CASSYSLVRGNTEAFF
TGTGCCAGCAGTTATAGCTTGGTAAGGGGGAACACTGAAGCTTTCTTT
>.|TRBJ1-3|TRBV20-1|many
CSARVGDMGNTIYF
TGCAGTGCTAGAGTTGGGGACATGGGAAACACCATATATTTT
>.|TRBJ2-7|TRBV7-9|few
CASSSPRWGHEQYF
TGTGCCAGCAGCTCCCCGCGCTGGGGGCACGAGCAGTACTTC
>TRBD2|TRBJ2-1|TRBV24-1|many
CATSDATSGSSYNEQFF
TGTGCCACCAGTGACGCGACTAGCGGGAGCTCCTACAATGAGCAGTTCTTC
>.|TRBJ2-6|TRBV27|many
CASSPRALISSGANVLTF
TGTGCCAGCAGTCCCCGTGCACTAATAAGCTCTGGGGCCAACGTCCTGACTTTC
>TRBD1|TRBJ2-5|TRBV5-5|many
CASILFMGQGEQETQYF
TGTGCCAGCATCCTGTTCATGGGACAGGGGGAACAAGAGACCCAGTACTTC
>.|TRBJ1-2|TRBV11-1|few
CASSSDLWSYTF
TGTGCCAGCAGCTCCGACCTTTGGAGCTACACCTTC
>TRBD2|TRBJ2-1|TRBV29-1|many
CSVGVTSGRYNEQFF
TGCAGCGTTGGGGTGACTAGCGGGAGATACAATGAGCAGTTCTTC
>TRBD1|TRBJ2-5|TRBV10-3|few
CAISEQGARQETQYF
TGTGCCATCAGTGAACAGGGGGCGCGTCAGGAGACCCAGTACTTC
>TRBD1|TRBJ1-2|TRBV5-1|many
CASSLARDRGYGYTF
TGCGCCAGCAGCTTGGCCCGTGACAGGGGGTATGGCTACACCTTC
>TRBD2|TRBJ2-7|TRBV27|few
CASSSGLAGGPYYEQYF
TGTGCCAGCAGTTCTGGACTAGCGGGAGGGCCCTACTACGAGCAGTACTTC
>.|TRBJ2-7|TRBV11-2|.
CASSSLVGGAAYEQYF
TGTGCCAGCAGCTCCCTGGTGGGGGGGGCAGCCTACGAGCAGTACTTC
>.|TRBJ2-1|TRBV2|few
CASSGSRGPHNEQFF
TGTGCCAGCAGTGGAAGCAGGGGCCCCCACAATGAGCAGTTCTTC
>TRBD2|TRBJ2-1|TRBV3-1|.
CASSDGRGGLNNEQFF
TGTGCCAGCAGTGATGGACGGGGGGGATTAAACAATGAGCAGTTCTTC
>.|TRBJ2-3|TRBV7-9|many
CASKVDTQYF
TGTGCCAGCAAGGTGGATACGCAGTATTTT
>.|TRBJ2-1|TRBV24-1|.
CATRSRNNEQFF
TGTGCCACCAGGAGCAGAAACAATGAGCAGTTCTTC
>.|TRBJ2-1|TRBV20-1|many
CSASNPNSYNEQFF
TGCAGTGCCTCGAACCCTAACTCCTACAATGAGCAGTTCTTC